Only one count was recorded for the clone carrying this T cell receptor beta chain. This record belongs to a study of blood T cell repertoires in COVID-19. Study context: Italy, Spain and the United States were the sources of the convalescent and acute COVID-19 samples. PBMCs, B-cell-depleted T cells, or T cells provided the cDNA or gDNA that made up the material.

The V end was cut by 4 bases, the J end by 4 bases, with 12 bases between. Germline CDR1 reads KGHDR; CDR2 reads SFDVKD. The CDR3 spans 14 residues. Original handling: The authors estimated nucleated cell counts from reference gene primer amplification. Here immunoSEQ multiplex PCR was the method, and the copy in TCRdb shows in-frame clones only, minus some. The V and J calls and clone size were taken over from that table, and D and trimming were inferred from the DNA. The sample includes about 230,000 clones, over 70% of them seen just once. Sequencing was carried out using peripheral blood. The chain employs TRBV24-1 and TRBJ1-2; no firm D call. This sequence was found in a woman aged 80 or older with acute or convalescent COVID-19. The CDR3 spells CATSDPAGGYGYTF. The CDR3, as DNA: TGTGCCACCAGTGACCCGGCCGGCGGCTATGGCTACACCTTC.